This passage covers 29 T cell receptor beta chains from one sample sequenced in a study of regulatory T cells in long-lasting Graves disease. Time point of the sample: newly diagnosed GD, antithyroid drugs for less than 3 months. The authors made the TCR library using RNA they extracted from PBMCs. Relying on iRepertoire HTBI primers and Arm-PCR of CDR3 regions, the team built TCR beta libraries. Using its own MiXCR run on the multiplex PCR reads, TCRdb lists one record per CDR3 protein. The sample consists of around 320,000 distinct CDR3 sequences, approximately 16% of them appearing once. These records were also assigned to another study, of T cells in Graves' hyperthyroidism and ophthalmopathy.

Material: peripheral blood mononuclear cells (PBMCs), obtained at new diagnosis, from a patient treated with antithyroid drugs. These receptors all come from a man aged 40-49 years with Graves disease.

This clonotype was picked up a small number of times. An end of the junction does not agree with germline; a read error may underlie this. The chain is built from TRBV5-6 and TRBJ1-1; the D is unclear. CDR3 size: 12 residues. CDR1 and CDR2 from the germline V gene are SGHDT and YYEEEE. The chain's CDR3 is CASSLDGREAFF. The CDR3 DNA is TGTGCCAGCAGTTTGGACGGACGTGAAGCTTTCTTT. Full variable domain (outside the CDR3, taken from reference TRBV5-6 and TRBJ1-1): DAGVTQSPTHLIKTRGQQVTLRCSPKSGHDTVSWYQQALGQGPQFIFQYYEEEERQRGNFPDRFSGHQFPNYSSELNVNALLLGDSALYLCASSLDGREAFFGQGTRLTVV.

In its sample, this clonotype was seen a few times. The chain employs TRBV6-1 and TRBJ1-1; D perhaps matches TRBD1 (6 bases). Germline lookup yields CDR1 MNHNS and CDR2 SASEGT. The CDR3 covers 11 residues. The V end lost 10 bases, the J end lost 7 bases, and 13 bases lay between the germline ends. The CDR3 nucleotides read TGTGCCACCCGGGGGCCGGTTGAAGCTTTCTTT. Its protein product is CATRGPVEAFF.

On this clonotype itself: Possible read error: a much larger clone is one base away. The J gene is TRBJ1-4, the V gene TRBV18, with a possible D match to TRBD1 (6 bases). The CDR3 extends over 14 amino acids. From germline, CDR1 is KGHSH and CDR2 LQKENI. The CDR3 loop is CAGSPTGNREKLFF. For the CDR3, the DNA is TGTGCCGGCTCACCGACAGGAAATCGAGAAAAACTGTTTTTT.

The table lists this clonotype with many counts. The chain is built from TRBV15 and TRBJ1-1; unclear D gene. V gave up 0 bases and J gave up 6 bases, with 14 bases separating them. The CDR3 consists of 15 residues. CDR1 and CDR2 (germline): LNHNV, YYDKDF (reference sequence). CDR3 amino acids: CATSRDNRGWSEAFF. In DNA form, the CDR3 reads TGTGCCACCAGCAGAGATAATCGTGGATGGTCTGAAGCTTTCTTT.

There are many counts of this clonotype. The chain links TRBV30 to TRBJ2-7; D gene ambiguous. The V end was cut by 3 bases, the J end by 1 base, with 10 bases between. The germline gives CDR1 GTSNPN, CDR2 SVGIG (reference sequence). CDR3 length: 13 amino acids. The CDR3 region has the DNA TGTGCCTGGAGCATATATGGGTCCTACGAGCAGTACTTC. Its translation: CAWSIYGSYEQYF.

This clonotype was detected once. A single base separates this from a much larger clone, so it may be a read error. The chain couples TRBV29-1 to TRBJ1-2, with unresolved D. Deletions cut 7 bases from V and 4 bases from J, with 13 bases between. CDR1 is SQVTM, CDR2 ANQGSEA, per germline. The CDR3 totals 12 residues. This CDR3 is CSATRPCYGYTF. The CDR3 bases are TGCAGCGCCACAAGGCCCTGCTATGGCTACACCTTC.

This chain's CDR3 is CASSEALYNEQFF. CDR3 nucleotides: TGTGCCAGCAGTGAGGCCCTTTACAATGAGCAGTTCTTC. The chain uses TRBV28 and TRBJ2-1; D is undetermined. Trimming pared 5 bases from V and 4 bases from J, leaving 9 bases between. The V gene's germline CDR1 is MDHEN and CDR2 SYDVKM. The CDR3 is 13 amino acids.

The CDR3 reads CASSSLRDTQYF. The CDR3 nucleotides read TGTGCCAGCAGTTCCCTCCGGGATACGCAGTATTTT. This sequence joins TRBV12-3 or TRBV12-4 and TRBJ2-3; no reliable D call. The CDR3 is 12 amino acids. V was trimmed by 4 bases and J by 6 bases, leaving 8 bases between them.

The CDR3 loop reads CASSSTWGGELFF. CDR3 in DNA: TGTGCCAGCAGCTCGACTTGGGGCGGGGAGCTGTTTTTT. The rearrangement links TRBV5-5 to TRBJ2-2, with D unresolved. This CDR3 has 13 residues. The V and J ends lost 3 bases and 7 bases respectively, with 10 bases between them. The germline CDR1 and CDR2 sequences are SGHKS and YYEKEE (reference sequence).

This clonotype was counted at least ten times. The V call is TRBV29-1, the J call TRBJ2-1, with 9 nucleotides matching TRBD2. From germline, CDR1 is SQVTM and CDR2 ANQGSEA. This CDR3 comprises 17 residues. The trim removed 7 bases at V and 0 bases at J, leaving 13 bases unmatched. The DNA for the CDR3 is TGCAGCGCCTACTTTGCGGGGGGGCTTCTCTCCTACAATGAGCAGTTCTTC. Protein product: CSAYFAGGLLSYNEQFF.

This clonotype occurred many times. The chain combines TRBV6-1 with TRBJ2-3, with D perhaps assigned TRBD1 or TRBD2 (5 bases each). V lost 6 bases to trimming and J lost 8 bases, with 12 bases between them. The CDR3 loop spans 12 amino acids. Looked up from germline, CDR1 is MNHNS and CDR2 is SASEGT. The CDR3 loop reads CASRGTAGTQYF. The CDR3 DNA follows: TGTGCCAGCAGAGGGACGGCGGGTACGCAGTATTTT.

The chain recombines TRBV28 with TRBJ1-4; D is ambiguous. CDR1 and CDR2 from the germline V gene are MDHEN and SYDVKM. This CDR3 has 15 amino acids. Trimming cost V 4 bases and J 8 bases, with 17 bases left between them. CDR3 nucleotide sequence: TGTGCCAGCAGTTCCGCGGGAAATTCGCGCGAAAAACTGTTTTTT. It translates to CASSSAGNSREKLFF.

This clonotype occurred a few times. The genes are TRBV25-1 and TRBJ2-6, with 8 positions matching TRBD1. In germline, CDR1 is MGHDK, CDR2 SYGVNS. The CDR3 is 18 amino acids. The junction had 6 bases not matched to a gene; V was cut back by 2 bases and J by 0 bases. CDR3 bases: TGTGCCAGCAGTGAAACCGCAGGGGGCCGCTCTGGGGCCAACGTCCTGACTTTC. It is translated as CASSETAGGRSGANVLTF.

This clonotype was seen a handful of times. The J gene is TRBJ1-5, the V gene TRBV6-1; D unclear. Trimming left V 7 bases short and J 2 bases short, with 18 bases between. CDR1 is MNHNS, CDR2 SASEGT, per germline. The CDR3 covers 16 residues. The CDR3 coding sequence is TGTGCCAGCAAAGAACGAGGGCTCTTGGGCAATCAGCCCCAGCATTTT. It translates to CASKERGLLGNQPQHF.

This clonotype appeared many times. The chain has TRBV19 and TRBJ2-3; D may be TRBD1 (6 bases). The CDR3 spans 16 residues. With 5 bases removed from V and 8 bases from J, the gap between germline ends came to 23 bases. Germline V lookup: CDR1 LNHDA, CDR2 SQIVND (reference sequence). The CDR3 DNA follows: TGTGCCAGTAGTGGGCCTACAGGGTTGGACGGTGGTACGCAGTATTTT. Amino acid sequence: CASSGPTGLDGGTQYF.

This clonotype was seen ten or more times. CDR3 loop: CASSYRGHNQPQHF. The CDR3 DNA is TGTGCCAGCAGTTACAGGGGGCATAATCAGCCCCAGCATTTT. This chain links TRBV6-9 with TRBJ1-5, with 8 nucleotides matching TRBD1. Germline V gene data show CDR1 as MNHGY and CDR2 as SVAAGI. CDR3 size: 14 residues. V was pared by 3 bases and J by 4 bases, with 2 bases of the junction left unmatched.

This clonotype was counted many times. The chain recombines TRBV20-1 with TRBJ2-7, with TRBD2 identical over 13 bases. V was pared by 5 bases and J by 6 bases, with 19 bases of the junction left unmatched. In germline, CDR1 is DFQATT, CDR2 SNEGSKA (reference sequence). The CDR3 runs to 18 residues. CDR3 DNA: TGCAGTGCTGAAAGATTTCGCGGAGGACTAGCGGGGGTCCGCGAGCAGTACTTC. Translated, it gives CSAERFRGGLAGVREQYF.

About this clonotype: Being one base from a much bigger clone, this may be a read error. The J gene is TRBJ2-3, the V gene TRBV5-1; weak D call: TRBD2 (5 bases). Trimming took 7 bases from V and 6 from J, leaving 21 bases between them. The CDR3 totals 15 residues. CDR1 and CDR2 from the germline V gene are SGHRS and YFSETQ. The CDR3 DNA follows: TGCGCCAGCGGCTCGCCTAGCCAAAGTGCCGATACGCAGTATTTT. Amino acids: CASGSPSQSADTQYF. The variable domain in full, completed from reference TRBV5-1 and TRBJ2-3, reads KAGVTQTPRYLIKTRGQQVTLSCSPISGHRSVSWYQQTPGQGLQFLFEYFSETQRNKGNFPGRFSGRQFSNSRSEMNVSTLELGDSALYLCASGSPSQSADTQYFGPGTRLTVL.

This clonotype was counted many times. This sequence joins TRBV18 and TRBJ2-5; no definite D call. The V gene lost 2 bases and the J gene lost 1 base, with 11 bases spanning the gap. Germline CDR1 and CDR2: KGHSH and LQKENI. The CDR3 consists of 15 residues. The CDR3 DNA reads as TGTGCCAGCTCACCAAGGAGCTTGGGCCAAGAGACCCAGTACTTC. Translated, it gives CASSPRSLGQETQYF.

The chain recombines TRBV11-2 with TRBJ2-2; TRBD1 is a possible D gene (5 bases). V gave up 3 bases and J gave up 0 bases, with 11 bases separating them. There are 16 residues in the CDR3. The germline V gene encodes CDR1 SGHAT and CDR2 FQNNGV. CDR3 region: CASSFLWGTNTGELFF. The CDR3 nucleotides are TGTGCCAGCAGCTTTCTATGGGGCACGAACACCGGGGAGCTGTTTTTT.

This clonotype has a count of ten or more. CDR3 residues: CATTPVSGMNTEAFF. The CDR3 DNA follows: TGTGCCACCACACCCGTGTCTGGGATGAACACTGAAGCTTTCTTT. The gene calls are TRBV6-1 and TRBJ1-1; D is unclear. The V and J ends lost 10 bases and 0 bases respectively, with 18 bases between them. The CDR3 length is 15 residues. The V gene's germline CDR1 is MNHNS and CDR2 SASEGT.

This clonotype has a count of ten or more. The chain employs TRBV12-3 or TRBV12-4 and TRBJ1-1; D call uncertain. V lost 6 bases to trimming and J lost 3 bases, with 11 bases between them. There are 13 residues in the CDR3. CDR3 residues: CASSLGRDTEAFF. In DNA form, the CDR3 reads TGTGCCAGCAGCTTGGGTAGAGACACTGAAGCTTTCTTT.

This clonotype was recorded many times. V and J are TRBV12-3 or TRBV12-4 and TRBJ1-2, with 7 bases that match TRBD1. This CDR3 spans 13 amino acids. Trimming cost V 3 bases and J 7 bases; bases outside gene matches: 5. The CDR3 reads CASSLTGFGGYTF. The CDR3 DNA is TGTGCCAGCAGTTTGACAGGGTTCGGTGGCTACACCTTC.

The table lists this clonotype with many counts. V and J are TRBV20-1 and TRBJ1-3; D is ambiguous. The ends were cut back, 3 bases at V and 6 bases at J, with 12 bases in the middle. Per the germline V gene, CDR1 is DFQATT and CDR2 is SNEGSKA (reference sequence). This CDR3 has 13 residues. This CDR3 reads CSASADTQNTIYF. The CDR3, as DNA: TGCAGTGCTAGCGCCGACACGCAAAACACCATATATTTT.

There are many counts of this clonotype. Germline is not matched at one junction end, which may reflect a read error. The chain recombines TRBV5-1 with TRBJ2-7; 11 bases agree with TRBD1. CDR1 and CDR2 from the germline V gene are SGHRS and YFSETQ. This CDR3 is built from 15 residues. The CDR3 nucleotides read TGTGCCAGCAGCTTCTCCGGGACAGGGGGCTACGAGCAGTACTTC. This gives the protein CASSFSGTGGYEQYF.

This chain joins TRBV5-1 and TRBJ2-3; 12 nucleotides agree with TRBD1. The germline V gene encodes CDR1 SGHRS and CDR2 YFSETQ. The V gene end was trimmed by 4 bases and the J gene end by 3 bases; junction bases not matched to a gene: 15. The CDR3 is made up of 19 amino acids. In DNA, the CDR3 is TGCGCCAGCAGCCTGACTACTCCGGGACAGGGGGCTCGAACAGATACGCAGTATTTT. Protein sequence: CASSLTTPGQGARTDTQYF. The whole variable domain, remainder taken from reference TRBV5-1 and TRBJ2-3, is KAGVTQTPRYLIKTRGQQVTLSCSPISGHRSVSWYQQTPGQGLQFLFEYFSETQRNKGNFPGRFSGRQFSNSRSEMNVSTLELGDSALYLCASSLTTPGQGARTDTQYFGPGTRLTVL.

This clonotype appeared many times. The genes are TRBV28 and TRBJ1-5; D gene uncertain. The CDR3 is 15 amino acids. Between the trimmed V and J ends, which lost 5 bases and 6 bases, there was a span of 17 bases. Germline V lookup: CDR1 MDHEN, CDR2 SYDVKM. The CDR3: CASSPIDGEGQPQHF. In DNA form, the CDR3 reads TGTGCCAGCAGTCCTATTGACGGGGAGGGTCAGCCCCAGCATTTT.

Comment on this clonotype: A much larger clonotype is one base distant, so this may be a read error. The V gene is TRBV7-3, the J gene TRBJ2-3; TRBD2 matches 16 bases. Near its end, the DNA agrees better with TRBJ2-1, so the J call may be wrong. The germline gives CDR1 SGHTA, CDR2 FQGTGA. This CDR3 is 17 amino acids long. CDR3 nucleotide sequence: TGTGCCAGCAGCTCAGGGACTAGCGGGGGGGCCGCAGAGACCCAGTTCTTC. It translates to CASSSGTSGGAAETQFF.

The chain has TRBV15 and TRBJ1-4, with D unresolved. The germline V and J ends were trimmed by 0 bases and 0 bases, with 5 bases remaining between them. This CDR3 has 15 amino acids. Germline-derived CDR1 and CDR2 are LNHNV and YYDKDF (reference sequence). CDR3 in DNA: TGTGCCACCAGCAGAGAAGTTGCAACTAATGAAAAACTGTTTTTT. As protein: CATSREVATNEKLFF.